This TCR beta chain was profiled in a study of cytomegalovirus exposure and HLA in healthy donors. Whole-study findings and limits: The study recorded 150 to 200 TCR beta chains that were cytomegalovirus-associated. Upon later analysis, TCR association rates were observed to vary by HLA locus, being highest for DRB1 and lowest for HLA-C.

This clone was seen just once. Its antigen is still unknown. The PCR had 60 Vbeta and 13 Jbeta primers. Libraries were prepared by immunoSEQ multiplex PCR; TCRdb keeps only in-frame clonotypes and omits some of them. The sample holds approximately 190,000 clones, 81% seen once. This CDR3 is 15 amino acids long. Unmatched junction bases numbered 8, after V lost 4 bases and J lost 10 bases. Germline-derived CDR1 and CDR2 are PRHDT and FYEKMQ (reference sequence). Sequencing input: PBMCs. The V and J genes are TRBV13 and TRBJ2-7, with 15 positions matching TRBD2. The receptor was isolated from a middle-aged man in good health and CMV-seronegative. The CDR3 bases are TGTGCCAGCAGCTCCGGGACTAGCGGGGGGATACAACAGTACTTC. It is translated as CASSSGTSGGIQQYF.